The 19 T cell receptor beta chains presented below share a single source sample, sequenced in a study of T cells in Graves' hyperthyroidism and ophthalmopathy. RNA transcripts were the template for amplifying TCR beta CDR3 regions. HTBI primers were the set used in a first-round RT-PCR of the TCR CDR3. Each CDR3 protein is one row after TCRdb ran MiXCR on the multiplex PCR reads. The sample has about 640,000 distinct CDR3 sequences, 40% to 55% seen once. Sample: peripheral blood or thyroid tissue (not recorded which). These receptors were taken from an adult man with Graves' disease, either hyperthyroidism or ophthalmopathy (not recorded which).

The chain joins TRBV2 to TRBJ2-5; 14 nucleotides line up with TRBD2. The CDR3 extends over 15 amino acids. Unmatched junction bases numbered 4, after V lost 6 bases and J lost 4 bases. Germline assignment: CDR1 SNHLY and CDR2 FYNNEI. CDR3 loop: CASRMGLAGAETQYF. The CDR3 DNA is TGTGCCAGCAGAATGGGACTAGCGGGAGCAGAGACCCAGTACTTC.

CDR3 sequence (DNA): TGTGCCAGCAGTACCCCGGGACGGGGGCCCTACGAGCAGTACTTC. Translation gives CASSTPGRGPYEQYF. The chain is built from TRBV25-1 and TRBJ2-7; D is tentatively TRBD1 or TRBD2 (6 bases each). CDR1 is MGHDK and CDR2 is SYGVNS in the germline V gene. The germline V and J ends were trimmed by 5 bases and 2 bases, with 16 bases remaining between them. The CDR3 runs to 15 residues.

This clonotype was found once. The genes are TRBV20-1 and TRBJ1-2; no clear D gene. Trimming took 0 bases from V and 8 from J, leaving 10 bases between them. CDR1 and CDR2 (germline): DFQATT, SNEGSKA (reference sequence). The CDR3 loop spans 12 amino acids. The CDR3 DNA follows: TGCAGTGCTAGAGATCTGAGTAGCGGCTACACCTTC. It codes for CSARDLSSGYTF.

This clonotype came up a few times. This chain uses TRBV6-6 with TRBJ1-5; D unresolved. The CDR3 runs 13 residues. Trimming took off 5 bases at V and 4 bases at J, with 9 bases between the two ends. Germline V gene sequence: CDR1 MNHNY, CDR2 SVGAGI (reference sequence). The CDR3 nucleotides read TGTGCCAGCAGTGAGGGTACAAATCAGCCCCAGCATTTT. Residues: CASSEGTNQPQHF.

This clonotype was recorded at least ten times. The CDR3 loop reads CASSRSGLRNQPQHF. CDR3 nucleotides: TGTGCCAGCAGCCGCTCGGGACTTCGCAATCAGCCCCAGCATTTT. V usage is TRBV7-2 and J usage is TRBJ1-5; possible D gene TRBD1, 5 bases. The CDR3 has 15 amino acids. V shed 5 bases and J shed 2 bases, with 13 bases lying between them. Germline V gene sequence: CDR1 SGHTA, CDR2 FQGNSA. The whole variable domain, remainder taken from reference TRBV7-2 and TRBJ1-5, is GAGVSQSPSNKVTEKGKDVELRCDPISGHTALYWYRQSLGQGLEFLIYFQGNSAPDKSGLPSDRFSAERTGGSVSTLTIQRTQQEDSAVYLCASSRSGLRNQPQHFGDGTRLSIL.

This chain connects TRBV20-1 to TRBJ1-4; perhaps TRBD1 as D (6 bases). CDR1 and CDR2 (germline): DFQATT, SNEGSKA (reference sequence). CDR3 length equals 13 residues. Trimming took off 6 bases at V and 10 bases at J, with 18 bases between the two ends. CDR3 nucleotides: TGCAGTGCCAAACCCCCAGGGGTAGGAAAACTGTTTTTT. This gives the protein CSAKPPGVGKLFF.

The CDR3 region has the DNA TGTGCCAGCAGTTTCGGGCAAGCCAAACAGCCCCAGCATTTT. Protein: CASSFGQAKQPQHF. The chain is built from TRBV2 and TRBJ1-5; D is unresolved. V was trimmed by 5 bases and J by 7 bases, leaving 15 bases between them. Germline V lookup: CDR1 SNHLY, CDR2 FYNNEI. This CDR3 has 14 amino acids.

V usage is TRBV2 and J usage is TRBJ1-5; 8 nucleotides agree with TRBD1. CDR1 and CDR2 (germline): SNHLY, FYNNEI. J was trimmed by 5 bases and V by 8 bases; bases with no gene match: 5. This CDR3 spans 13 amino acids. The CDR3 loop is CASATGVDQPQHF. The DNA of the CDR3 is TGTGCCAGCGCGACAGGGGTGGATCAGCCCCAGCATTTT.

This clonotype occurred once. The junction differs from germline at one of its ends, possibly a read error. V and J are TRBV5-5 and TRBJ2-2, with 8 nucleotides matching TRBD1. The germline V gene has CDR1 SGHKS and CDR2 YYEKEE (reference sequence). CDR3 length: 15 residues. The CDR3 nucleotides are TGCGCCAGCAGCCCCGGACAGGGAAAGCCCGGGGAGCTGTTTTTT. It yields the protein CASSPGQGKPGELFF.

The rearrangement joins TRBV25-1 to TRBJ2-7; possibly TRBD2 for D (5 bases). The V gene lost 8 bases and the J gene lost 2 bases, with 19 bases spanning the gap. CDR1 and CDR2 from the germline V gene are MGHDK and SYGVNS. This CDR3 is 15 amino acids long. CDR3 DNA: TGTGCCAGCGTTGAAGAGGCGGGTCAAACCTACGAGCAGTACTTC. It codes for CASVEEAGQTYEQYF.

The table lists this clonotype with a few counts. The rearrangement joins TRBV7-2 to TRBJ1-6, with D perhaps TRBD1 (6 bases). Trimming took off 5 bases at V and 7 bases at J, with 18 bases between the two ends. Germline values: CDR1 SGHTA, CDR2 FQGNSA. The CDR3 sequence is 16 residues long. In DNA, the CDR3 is TGTGCCAGCAGCCCACCCCACGGGGGGCTAAATTCACCCCTCCACTTT. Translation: CASSPPHGGLNSPLHF.

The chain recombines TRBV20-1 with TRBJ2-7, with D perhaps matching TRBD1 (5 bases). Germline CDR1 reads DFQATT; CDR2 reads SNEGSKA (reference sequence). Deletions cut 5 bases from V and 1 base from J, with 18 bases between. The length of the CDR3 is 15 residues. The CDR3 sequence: CSAQNQGFDSYEQYF. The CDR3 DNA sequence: TGCAGTGCTCAGAACCAGGGATTCGATTCCTACGAGCAGTACTTC.

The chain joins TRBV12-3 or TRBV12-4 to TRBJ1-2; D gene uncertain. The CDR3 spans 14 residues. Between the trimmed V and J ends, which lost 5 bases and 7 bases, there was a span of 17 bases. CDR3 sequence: CASSENVGSGGYTF. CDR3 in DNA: TGTGCCAGCAGTGAGAACGTGGGCTCGGGTGGCTACACCTTC.

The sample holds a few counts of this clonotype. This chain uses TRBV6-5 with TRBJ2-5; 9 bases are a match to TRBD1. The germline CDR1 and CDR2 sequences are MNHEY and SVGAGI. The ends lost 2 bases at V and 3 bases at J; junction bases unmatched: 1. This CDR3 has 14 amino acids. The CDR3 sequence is CASSYRDREETQYF. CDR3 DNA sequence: TGTGCCAGCAGTTACCGGGACAGGGAAGAGACCCAGTACTTC.

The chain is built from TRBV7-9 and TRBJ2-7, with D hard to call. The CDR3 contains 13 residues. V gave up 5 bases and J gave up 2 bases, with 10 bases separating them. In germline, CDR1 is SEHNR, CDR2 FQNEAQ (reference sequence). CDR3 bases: TGTGCCAGCAGCCAAGAATCCGCCTACGAGCAGTACTTC. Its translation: CASSQESAYEQYF.

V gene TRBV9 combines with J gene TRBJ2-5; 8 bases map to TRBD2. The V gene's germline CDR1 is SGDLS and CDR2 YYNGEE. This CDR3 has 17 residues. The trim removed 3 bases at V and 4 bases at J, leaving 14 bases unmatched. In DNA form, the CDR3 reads TGTGCCAGCAGCGAACAAGCGGGAGTGTTGGGCGGAGAGACCCAGTACTTC. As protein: CASSEQAGVLGGETQYF.

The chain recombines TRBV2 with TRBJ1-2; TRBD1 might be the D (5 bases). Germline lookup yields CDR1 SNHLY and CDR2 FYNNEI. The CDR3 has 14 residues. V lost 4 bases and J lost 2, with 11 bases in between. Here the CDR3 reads CASSGDGFNYGYTF. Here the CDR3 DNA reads TGTGCCAGCAGTGGGGACGGCTTCAACTATGGCTACACCTTC.

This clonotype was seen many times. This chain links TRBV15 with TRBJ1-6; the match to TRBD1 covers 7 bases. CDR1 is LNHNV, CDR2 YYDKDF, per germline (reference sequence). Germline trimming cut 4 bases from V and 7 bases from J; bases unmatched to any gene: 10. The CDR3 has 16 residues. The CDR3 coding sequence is TGTGCCACCAGCATCCCCATAGGGGGCCACAATTCACCCCTCCACTTT. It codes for CATSIPIGGHNSPLHF.

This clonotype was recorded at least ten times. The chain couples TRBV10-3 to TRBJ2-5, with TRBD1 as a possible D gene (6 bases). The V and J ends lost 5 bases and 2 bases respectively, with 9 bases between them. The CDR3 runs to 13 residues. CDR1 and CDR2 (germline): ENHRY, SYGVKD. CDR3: CAISSGQQETQYF. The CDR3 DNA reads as TGTGCCATCAGTTCCGGACAGCAAGAGACCCAGTACTTC.